The sequence of this T cell receptor beta chain was determined in a study of patients and donors after allogeneic stem cell transplantation. This clonotype was counted between two and nine times. Germline loops: CDR1 ENHRY, CDR2 SYGVKD. This CDR3 region has 12 residues. Trimming cost V 10 bases and J 2 bases, with 11 bases left between them. TCRdb itself ran the RT-PCR reads through MiXCR, one entry per CDR3 protein. The sample lists some 880,000 distinct CDR3 sequences, more than 15% occurring once. The sample comprised blood, either unsorted or a sorted T cell fraction (not recorded which). The receptor was isolated from a human donor who was either an allogeneic HSCT recipient or a stem cell or donor lymphocyte infusion donor (not recorded which). It is not recorded whose cells these are; they may come from a transplant donor. V gene TRBV10-3 combines with J gene TRBJ1-2; possibly TRBD1 for D (6 bases). The CDR3 region is CATDTGNYGYTF. In DNA form, the CDR3 reads TGTGCCACCGACACAGGGAACTATGGCTACACCTTC.